The 30 T cell receptor beta chains in this list originate from one sample, sequenced in a study of cytomegalovirus exposure and HLA in healthy donors. The PCR had 60 Vbeta and 13 Jbeta primers. Here immunoSEQ multiplex PCR was the method, and the copy in TCRdb shows in-frame clones only, minus some. The data contain roughly 160,000 clones, 85% of them singletons. The sample comprised PBMCs. The receptor source for this set is a boy aged 2 to 10 in good health and CMV-seronegative.

The CDR3 protein is CASSLYETGAAVAYEQYV. CDR3 sequence (DNA): TGTGCCAGCAGCTTGTATGAGACAGGGGCCGCTGTCGCCTACGAGCAGTACGTC. The gene calls are TRBV5-6 and TRBJ2-7, with 8 bases matching TRBD1. The trim removed 1 base at V and 2 bases at J, leaving 14 bases unmatched. This CDR3 has 18 amino acids. Germline V lookup: CDR1 SGHDT, CDR2 YYEEEE.

This clone came up a few times. The genes are TRBV11-2 and TRBJ1-3; no reliable D call. Germline V gene sequence: CDR1 SGHAT, CDR2 FQNNGV. V lost 1 base to trimming and J lost 4 bases, with 8 bases between them. This CDR3 region has 14 residues. The CDR3 reads CASSLGEAGNTIYF. As DNA, the CDR3 is TGTGCCAGCAGCTTAGGGGAGGCCGGAAACACCATATATTTT.

The chain combines TRBV7-9 with TRBJ1-5; D gene unclear. The CDR3 contains 13 residues. Deletions cut 5 bases from V and 7 bases from J, with 12 bases between. The germline gives CDR1 SEHNR, CDR2 FQNEAQ (reference sequence). CDR3 in amino acids: CASSPGRGQPQHF. As DNA, the CDR3 is TGTGCCAGCAGCCCCGGCCGAGGGCAGCCCCAGCATTTT.

The CDR3 coding sequence is TGTGCCAGCAAGTCGGGGTACTACGAGCAGTACGTC. It encodes CASKSGYYEQYV. The chain combines TRBV6-1 with TRBJ2-7; D is perhaps TRBD2 (5 bases). Germline loops: CDR1 MNHNS, CDR2 SASEGT. V lost 7 bases and J 3 bases, leaving 10 bases between the germline ends. This CDR3 contains 12 residues.

This clone was seen only once. This chain connects TRBV4-2 to TRBJ2-3; TRBD2 matches 7 bases. CDR3 length: 15 amino acids. The ends lost 1 base at V and 3 bases at J; junction bases unmatched: 4. Germline CDR1 is LGHNA and CDR2 is YNFKEQ. The CDR3 reads CASSQGEGSTDTQYF. In DNA, the CDR3 is TGTGCCAGCAGCCAAGGGGAGGGAAGTACAGATACGCAGTATTTT.

This chain links TRBV15 with TRBJ1-1; possibly TRBD1 for D (5 bases). Germline V gene sequence: CDR1 LNHNV, CDR2 YYDKDF (reference sequence). Trimming pared 6 bases from V and 3 bases from J, leaving 11 bases between. The CDR3 is made up of 13 amino acids. CDR3 protein: CATRKGYDTEAFF. The CDR3 DNA reads as TGTGCCACCAGAAAGGGGTACGACACTGAAGCTTTCTTT.

The chain couples TRBV18 to TRBJ2-1; TRBD2 agrees at 7 bases. V lost 3 bases to trimming and J lost 11 bases; unmatched junction nucleotides: 7. This CDR3 is built from 13 residues. The germline V gene has CDR1 KGHSH and CDR2 LQKENI. CDR3 amino acids: CASSPGLAEKQFF. In DNA form, the CDR3 reads TGTGCCAGCTCACCGGGGCTAGCGGAAAAGCAGTTCTTC. Filled out from reference TRBV18 and TRBJ2-1, the complete variable domain reads NAGVMQNPRHLVRRRGQEARLRCSPMKGHSHVYWYRQLPEEGLKFMVYLQKENIIDESGMPKERFSAEFPKEGPSILRIQQVVRGDSAAYFCASSPGLAEKQFFGPGTRLTVL.

V gene TRBV11-3 combines with J gene TRBJ2-2; D not certain. The CDR3 totals 16 residues. V lost 3 bases and J lost 3, with 14 bases in between. The germline gives CDR1 SGHNT, CDR2 YENEEA. The CDR3: CASSFSSGSHTGELFF. As DNA, the CDR3 is TGTGCCAGCAGCTTTTCGTCGGGTTCTCACACCGGGGAGCTGTTTTTT.

The chain recombines TRBV28 with TRBJ2-1, with 11 bases matching TRBD2. Per germline, CDR1 MDHEN and CDR2 SYDVKM. The CDR3 runs 15 residues. Unmatched junction bases numbered 4, after V lost 5 bases and J lost 4 bases. The CDR3, as DNA: TGTGCCAGCAGTCCCGGGACTAGCGGTTACAATGAGCAGTTCTTC. It codes for CASSPGTSGYNEQFF. Looking up the rest from reference TRBV28 and TRBJ2-1 gives the full variable domain: DVKVTQSSRYLVKRTGEKVFLECVQDMDHENMFWYRQDPGLGLRLIYFSYDVKMKEKGDIPEGYSVSREKKERFSLILESASTNQTSMYLCASSPGTSGYNEQFFGPGTRLTVL.

This clone has only a few counts. The chain has TRBV5-1 and TRBJ2-5; 11 bases map to TRBD1. Germline CDR1 reads SGHRS; CDR2 reads YFSETQ. The CDR3 is 17 amino acids. The V gene end was trimmed by 4 bases and the J gene end by 4 bases; junction bases not matched to a gene: 12. The CDR3 here is CASSPNGRDRGRETQYF. The CDR3 nucleotides read TGCGCCAGCAGCCCGAATGGCCGGGACAGGGGGAGAGAGACCCAGTACTTC.

The chain is built from TRBV19 and TRBJ1-2; 7 positions agree with TRBD1. The length of the CDR3 is 12 residues. V gave up 7 bases and J gave up 6 bases; unmatched junction bases: 5. Germline-derived CDR1 and CDR2 are LNHDA and SQIVND (reference sequence). The CDR3: CASTQGDNGYTF. The CDR3 DNA follows: TGTGCCAGTACCCAGGGGGATAATGGCTACACCTTC. Full variable domain (rest looked up from reference TRBV19 and TRBJ1-2): DGGITQSPKYLFRKEGQNVTLSCEQNLNHDAMYWYRQDPGQGLRLIYYSQIVNDFQKGDIAEGYSVSREKKESFPLTVTSAQKNPTAFYLCASTQGDNGYTFGSGTRLTVV.

The rearrangement joins TRBV5-6 to TRBJ1-2, with D uncertain. Germline assignment: CDR1 SGHDT and CDR2 YYEEEE. This CDR3 has 15 amino acids. Between the trimmed V and J ends, which lost 0 bases and 2 bases, there was a span of 11 bases. The CDR3 spells CASSLVERLNYGYTF. The CDR3 coding sequence is TGTGCCAGCAGCTTGGTTGAACGGTTGAACTATGGCTACACCTTC.

The rearrangement joins TRBV28 to TRBJ2-1; 12 bases map to TRBD2. This CDR3 is 16 amino acids long. V trimming: 4 bases; J trimming: 4 bases; junction bases outside the gene matches: 5. Germline assignment: CDR1 MDHEN and CDR2 SYDVKM. CDR3 nucleotide sequence: TGTGCCAGCAGTTCTAGCGGGGGGGCCCCATACAATGAGCAGTTCTTC. The encoded protein is CASSSSGGAPYNEQFF.

As concerns this clone: This sample includes further DNA sequences coding for the same CDR3. J is TRBJ2-3 and V is TRBV28; D is unresolved. From germline, CDR1 is MDHEN and CDR2 SYDVKM. V lost 6 bases and J 0 bases, leaving 10 bases between the germline ends. This CDR3 spans 14 amino acids. The CDR3 loop is CASSLLESTDTQYF. The DNA of the CDR3 is TGTGCCAGCAGCCTCCTGGAGAGCACAGATACGCAGTATTTT.

V usage is TRBV19 and J usage is TRBJ1-2, with D maybe TRBD1 (5 bases). The CDR3 runs 12 residues. CDR1 LNHDA and CDR2 SQIVND come from the germline V gene (reference sequence). With 8 bases removed from V and 8 bases from J, the gap between germline ends came to 15 bases. CDR3 DNA sequence: TGTGCCAGTCAGGGTAGAGTCTTCGGCTACACCTTC. It encodes CASQGRVFGYTF.

This CDR3 reads CASSPGLRGSEETQYF. DNA for the CDR3: TGTGCCAGTAGTCCTGGACTACGAGGGTCGGAAGAGACCCAGTACTTC. This chain connects TRBV19 to TRBJ2-5; D might be TRBD2 (6 bases). Germline V lookup: CDR1 LNHDA, CDR2 SQIVND (reference sequence). This CDR3 has 16 residues. V lost 5 bases and J lost 3, with 19 bases in between. The entire variable domain, with the rest obtained from reference TRBV19 and TRBJ2-5, is as follows: DGGITQSPKYLFRKEGQNVTLSCEQNLNHDAMYWYRQDPGQGLRLIYYSQIVNDFQKGDIAEGYSVSREKKESFPLTVTSAQKNPTAFYLCASSPGLRGSEETQYFGPGTRLLVL.

The chain joins TRBV28 to TRBJ2-3, with TRBD1 identical over 10 bases. The CDR3 has 15 residues. Germline CDR1 MDHEN, CDR2 SYDVKM. V lost 4 bases, J lost 2 bases, and 3 bases stayed unmatched. The CDR3: CASSSRQGATDTQYF. The CDR3 nucleotides read TGTGCCAGCAGTTCCCGACAGGGGGCCACAGATACGCAGTATTTT.

The chain joins TRBV2 to TRBJ1-1; a possible D gene is TRBD1 (5 bases). V was clipped by 5 bases and J by 1 base, with 8 bases between them. CDR1 is SNHLY, CDR2 FYNNEI, per germline. The CDR3 contains 13 residues. CDR3 loop: CASSLDRNTEAFF. In DNA form, the CDR3 reads TGTGCCAGCAGTCTCGACAGGAACACTGAAGCTTTCTTT.

This CDR3 reads CSVEDGRGQPQHF. The CDR3 DNA reads as TGCAGCGTTGAAGACGGGAGGGGTCAGCCCCAGCATTTT. The chain combines TRBV29-1 with TRBJ1-5; D is perhaps TRBD1 (5 bases). V shed 0 bases and J shed 6 bases, with 9 bases lying between them. This CDR3 has 13 amino acids. Per the germline V gene, CDR1 is SQVTM and CDR2 is ANQGSEA.

The chain links TRBV27 to TRBJ1-1; D is perhaps TRBD1 (5 bases). The V gene's germline CDR1 is MNHEY and CDR2 SMNVEV (reference sequence). With 5 bases removed from V and 1 base from J, the gap between germline ends came to 11 bases. This CDR3 comprises 14 residues. The CDR3 nucleotides read TGTGCCAGCAGTGTCGTCACAGGGAACACTGAAGCTTTCTTT. This gives the protein CASSVVTGNTEAFF.

Note on this clone: The same CDR3 arises from other DNA sequences in this sample as well. The chain has TRBV18 and TRBJ2-2; 9 nucleotides match TRBD1. The trim removed 0 bases at V and 7 bases at J, leaving 6 bases unmatched. This CDR3 comprises 16 residues. Germline assignment: CDR1 KGHSH and CDR2 LQKENI. The CDR3 bases are TGTGCCAGCTCACCACCGCCGGGACAGGGTAACGGGGAGCTGTTTTTT. Protein sequence: CASSPPPGQGNGELFF.

The chain links TRBV29-1 to TRBJ2-7; TRBD1 aligns across 7 bases. This CDR3 contains 14 residues. Germline V gives CDR1 SQVTM, CDR2 ANQGSEA. Trimming took 4 bases from V and 9 from J; bases not matched to a gene: 15. This chain's CDR3 is CSVATGETSRRQYF. Here the CDR3 DNA reads TGCAGCGTTGCTACAGGGGAGACCTCCCGGCGGCAGTACTTC.

J is TRBJ2-5 and V is TRBV2; 13 bases are shared with TRBD2. Per the germline V gene, CDR1 is SNHLY and CDR2 is FYNNEI. The CDR3 totals 16 residues. With V trimmed by 8 bases and J by 5 bases, 11 bases remained unmatched. As DNA, the CDR3 is TGTGCCAGCTTCAGGGGACTAGCGGGAAGGGGGGAGACCCAGTACTTC. Translated: CASFRGLAGRGETQYF.

The chain employs TRBV2 and TRBJ2-2; D is perhaps TRBD1 (5 bases). This CDR3 contains 14 residues. CDR1 SNHLY and CDR2 FYNNEI come from the germline V gene. V was pared by 1 base and J by 7 bases, with 10 bases between. The DNA for the CDR3 is TGTGCCAGCAGTGAAGGCCAGGGTAACGGGGAGCTGTTTTTT. As protein: CASSEGQGNGELFF.

The chain is built from TRBV5-6 and TRBJ1-3; 7 bases map to TRBD1. Germline CDR1 reads SGHDT; CDR2 reads YYEEEE. CDR3 length: 13 residues. V was clipped by 3 bases and J by 4 bases; unmatched bases: 1. The CDR3 DNA reads as TGTGCCAGCAGCTCAGGGGGAGGAAACACCATATATTTT. Protein sequence: CASSSGGGNTIYF.

The chain links TRBV19 to TRBJ2-2; weak D call: TRBD1 (6 bases). The CDR3 extends over 14 amino acids. From germline, CDR1 is LNHDA and CDR2 SQIVND (reference sequence). Deletions cut 3 bases from V and 5 bases from J, with 10 bases between. This CDR3 reads CASSMTTGTGELFF. In DNA form, the CDR3 reads TGTGCCAGTAGTATGACCACAGGGACCGGGGAGCTGTTTTTT.

The rearrangement uses TRBV4-2 and TRBJ1-5; D remains unclear. V lost 0 bases, J lost 4 bases, and 10 bases lay in between. Per germline, CDR1 LGHNA and CDR2 YNFKEQ. The CDR3 sequence is 15 residues long. CDR3 sequence reads: CASSQERGRNQPQHF. The CDR3 DNA reads TGTGCCAGCAGCCAAGAACGAGGGCGGAATCAGCCCCAGCATTTT.

CDR3 in amino acids: CAAESHPREQFF. The CDR3 DNA is TGTGCCGCGGAGTCGCACCCTCGAGAGCAGTTCTTC. V and J are TRBV25-1 and TRBJ2-1; D gene unclear. Trimming removed 11 bases at V and 10 bases at J, with 18 bases between. The CDR3 contains 12 residues. The germline V gene has CDR1 MGHDK and CDR2 SYGVNS.

This clone was seen only once. The chain joins TRBV9 to TRBJ2-1; 8 nucleotides agree with TRBD1. The CDR3 consists of 14 residues. Trimming cost V 3 bases and J 5 bases; bases outside gene matches: 4. Per germline, CDR1 SGDLS and CDR2 YYNGEE. This chain's CDR3 is CASSATGAHNEQFF. The CDR3 bases are TGTGCCAGCAGCGCGACAGGGGCCCACAATGAGCAGTTCTTC. The variable domain in full, completed from reference TRBV9 and TRBJ2-1, reads DSGVTQTPKHLITATGQRVTLRCSPRSGDLSVYWYQQSLDQGLQFLIQYYNGEERAKGNILERFSAQQFPDLHSELNLSSLELGDSALYFCASSATGAHNEQFFGPGTRLTVL.

In DNA, the CDR3 is TGTGCCTGGAGTGCAGCCGGACAGGGGAAAGAGACCCAGTACTTC. Its protein is CAWSAAGQGKETQYF. The genes are TRBV30 and TRBJ2-5; 9 bases map to TRBD1. This CDR3 spans 15 amino acids. CDR1 and CDR2 (germline): GTSNPN, SVGIG (reference sequence). With V trimmed by 1 base and J by 3 bases, 6 bases remained unmatched.